This T cell receptor (beta chain) originates from a study of blood T cell repertoires in COVID-19. V shed 6 bases and J 4 bases; nucleotides not matched to a gene: 7. This CDR3 spans 14 amino acids. Germline assignment: CDR1 SNHLY and CDR2 FYNNEI. Per the original data handling: Nucleated cell number was recorded as an estimate derived from reference gene primer amplification. TCRdb keeps only in-frame clones here, not all; method: immunoSEQ multiplex PCR. Clonal size and the V and J genes are those of that table, whereas D and trimming came from the DNA. The repertoire includes more than 100,000 clones, roughly 90% of them detected once, and about 6.3% sits in the top ten.

The chain is built from TRBV2 and TRBJ1-2; 8 nucleotides align to TRBD1. Sample: peripheral blood. The clonotype was recovered from a human donor in a cohort sampled during active COVID-19. The CDR3 region is CASSRDRQFYGYTF. CDR3 DNA: TGTGCCAGCAGCCGGGACAGGCAGTTCTATGGCTACACCTTC.